The table lists the clone carrying this TCR beta chain with a few counts. Its antigen is unidentified. This record belongs to a study of identical twins. The study's findings and limits: With beta out-of-frame sequences, excess sharing by twins was weaker.

TCRdb reanalysed the 5' RACE reads using MiXCR and keeps one entry per CDR3 protein. The sample has 400,000 to 500,000 distinct CDR3 sequences, around 18% seen once; the top ten hold around 12%. The CDR3 covers 15 residues. Germline trimming cut 4 bases from V and 7 bases from J; bases unmatched to any gene: 7. Per germline, CDR1 SGHNT and CDR2 YENEEA. Sequencing was done on a sample of naive T cells sorted from blood. V is TRBV11-3 and J is TRBJ2-1; 10 nucleotides match TRBD2. The clonotype was recovered from a man in his forties or fifties in good health. CDR3 sequence (DNA): TGTGCCAGCAGCTGGAGCGGGGGGGCCGGAAATGAGCAGTTCTTC. Its protein is CASSWSGGAGNEQFF.